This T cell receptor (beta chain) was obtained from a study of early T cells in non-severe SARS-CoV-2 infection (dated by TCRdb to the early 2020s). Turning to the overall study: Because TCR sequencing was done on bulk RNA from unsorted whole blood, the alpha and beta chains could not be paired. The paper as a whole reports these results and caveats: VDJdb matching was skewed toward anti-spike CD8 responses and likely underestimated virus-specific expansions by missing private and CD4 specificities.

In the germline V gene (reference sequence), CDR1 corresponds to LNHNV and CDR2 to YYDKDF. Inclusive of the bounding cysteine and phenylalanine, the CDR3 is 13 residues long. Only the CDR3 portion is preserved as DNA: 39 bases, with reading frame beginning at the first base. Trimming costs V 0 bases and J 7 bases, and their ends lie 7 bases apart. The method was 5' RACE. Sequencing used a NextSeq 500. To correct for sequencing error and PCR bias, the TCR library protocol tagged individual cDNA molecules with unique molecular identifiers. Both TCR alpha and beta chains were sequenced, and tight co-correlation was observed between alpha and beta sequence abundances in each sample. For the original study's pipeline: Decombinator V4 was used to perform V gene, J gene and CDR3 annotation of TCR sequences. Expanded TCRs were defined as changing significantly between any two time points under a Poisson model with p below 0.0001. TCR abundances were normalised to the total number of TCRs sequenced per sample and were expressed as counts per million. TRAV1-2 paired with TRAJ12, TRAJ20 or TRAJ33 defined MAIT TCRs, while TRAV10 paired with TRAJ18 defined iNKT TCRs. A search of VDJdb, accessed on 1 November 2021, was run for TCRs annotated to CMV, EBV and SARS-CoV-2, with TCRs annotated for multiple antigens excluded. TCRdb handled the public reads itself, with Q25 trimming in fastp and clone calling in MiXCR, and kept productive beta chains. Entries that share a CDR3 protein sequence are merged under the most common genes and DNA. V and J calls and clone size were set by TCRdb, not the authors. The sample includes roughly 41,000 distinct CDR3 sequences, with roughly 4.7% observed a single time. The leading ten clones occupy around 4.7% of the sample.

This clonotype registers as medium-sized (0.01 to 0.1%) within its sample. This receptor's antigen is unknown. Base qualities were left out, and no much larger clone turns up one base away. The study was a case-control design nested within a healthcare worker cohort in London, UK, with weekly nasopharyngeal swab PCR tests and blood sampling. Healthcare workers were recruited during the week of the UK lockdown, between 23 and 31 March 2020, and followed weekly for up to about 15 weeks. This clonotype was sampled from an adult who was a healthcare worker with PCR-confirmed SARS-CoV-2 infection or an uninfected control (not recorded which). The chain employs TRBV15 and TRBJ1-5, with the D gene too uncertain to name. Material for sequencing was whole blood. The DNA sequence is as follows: TGTGCCACCAGCAGAGATTTAGGGCAGCCCCAGCATTTT. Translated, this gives CATSRDLGQPQHF.